What follows are 2 T cell receptor beta chains derived from one specimen sequenced in a study of T-cell reconstitution after alpha-beta-depleted transplantation in children (dated by TCRdb to about 2016). Libraries came from PCR. Sequencing was performed on an Illumina HiSeq 2500. Molecular barcoding was employed in the preparation of TCR libraries, with unique molecular identifiers being used to normalize TCRbeta repertoire quantification. TCRdb passed the public sequencing reads through fastp at Q25 and MiXCR, retaining productive beta sequences. When rows share a CDR3 protein, they turn into one entry using the most common DNA and genes. Present in this sample are approximately 200,000 distinct CDR3 sequences, about 15% of which were seen just once. The leading ten clones occupy over 10% of the sample. The sequencing used PBMCs from the stem cell graft donor, collected from the stem cell graft. The origin of the receptors is a human donor who donated a stem cell graft to a child with acute lymphoblastic leukemia.

This sequence joins TRBV9 and TRBJ2-7, with D unresolved. This CDR3 has 14 residues. The V end lost 0 bases, the J end lost 2 bases, and 9 bases lay between the germline ends. Germline CDR1 reads SGDLS; CDR2 reads YYNGEE. In DNA form, the CDR3 reads TGTGCCAGCAGCGTAGGTGGGGAAACCTACGAGCAGTACTTC. This encodes CASSVGGETYEQYF. Together with reference TRBV9 and TRBJ2-7, the CDR3 gives the full variable domain: DSGVTQTPKHLITATGQRVTLRCSPRSGDLSVYWYQQSLDQGLQFLIQYYNGEERAKGNILERFSAQQFPDLHSELNLSSLELGDSALYFCASSVGGETYEQYFGPGTRLTVT.

This clonotype was found many times. The rearrangement uses TRBV6-1 and TRBJ2-1; no firm D call. CDR1 and CDR2 (germline): MNHNS, SASEGT. The CDR3 spans 16 residues. Trimming removed 2 bases from V and 8 bases from J, with 19 bases in between. CDR3 amino acids: CASSELGSGTLHEQFF. The CDR3 DNA reads as TGTGCCAGCAGTGAATTGGGTTCCGGAACGCTCCATGAGCAGTTCTTC.